A selection of T cell receptor beta chains follows, all from one sample in a study of vaccination effects on CD4 cells after COVID-19. Profiled with immunoSEQ multiplex PCR; TCRdb holds only in-frame clones, not every one. Here the sample spans some 15,000 clones, 76% being singletons. The antigens of these receptors remain unknown. Specimen: CD4+ T cells from PBMCs cultured with HCoV-229E spike peptides, collected before COVID-19 vaccination. The receptors here all came from a human donor who received a COVID-19 vaccine. Each CDR3 is given with its conserved first and last residue. A D gene is named only where the DNA matches it firmly. Clone size is given for some rows only: seen once, a few or many times, or a class if the clone is expanded.

j_call	v_call	clone_size	d_call	cdr3_nt	cdr3_aa
TRBJ2-6	TRBV4-1	-	-	TGCGCCAGCAGCCAACTCCTGAGCCCCTCTGGGGCCAACGTCCTGACTTTC	CASSQLLSPSGANVLTF
TRBJ1-6	TRBV27	-	-	TGTGCCAGCTCCGATGAACGGGGGGACTCACCCCTCCACTTT	CASSDERGDSPLHF
TRBJ1-1	TRBV7-9	few	-	TGTGCCAGCAGCCGGGGGGAGACTGAAGCTTTCTTT	CASSRGETEAFF
TRBJ2-7	TRBV18	few	TRBD2	TGTGCCAGCTCACCATTCATAGCGGGAGGAACGTACGAGCAGTACTTC	CASSPFIAGGTYEQYF
TRBJ2-6	TRBV19	-	-	TGTGCCAGTAGTATAGAAGGGTGGGGGGCCAACGTCCTGACTTTC	CASSIEGWGANVLTF
TRBJ1-6	TRBV19	-	TRBD1	TGTGCCAGTAGGCAGGGACAGTTGAATTCACCCCTCCACTTT	CASRQGQLNSPLHF
TRBJ2-2	TRBV5-4	few	-	TGTGCCAGCAGCTTGATGACAGACACCGGGGAGCTGTTTTTT	CASSLMTDTGELFF
TRBJ1-1	TRBV19	-	TRBD1	TGTGCCAGTAGTATGGGACAGGGTACCGATGAAGCTTTCTTT	CASSMGQGTDEAFF
TRBJ2-3	TRBV30	-	-	TGTGCCTGGAGTGTGAGCGGTGCATATACGCAGTATTTT	CAWSVSGAYTQYF
TRBJ1-5	TRBV10-3	-	-	TGTGCCATCAGTGAGATGGGCAATCAGCCCCAGCATTTT	CAISEMGNQPQHF
TRBJ1-2	TRBV7-9	few	-	TGTGCCAGCAGCTCCCGGGCAGGCCAGACCTATGGCTACACCTTC	CASSSRAGQTYGYTF
TRBJ2-5	TRBV5-6	-	TRBD2	TGTGCCAGCAGCTCTAGCGGGAGGGCCGGGGGAGAGACCCAGTACTTC	CASSSSGRAGGETQYF
TRBJ1-1	TRBV7-2	-	-	TGTGCCAGCAGCTTAGTTGCGGCCTACTACACTGAAGCTTTCTTT	CASSLVAAYYTEAFF
TRBJ2-6	TRBV7-9	-	-	TGTGCCAGCAGCCCCCAAAGCCTCGATGGGGCCAACGTCCTGACTTTC	CASSPQSLDGANVLTF
TRBJ2-3	TRBV5-6	-	TRBD2	TGTGCCAGCAGCCTTCCCGGGGGGGTGCAGTATTTT	CASSLPGGVQYF
TRBJ2-1	TRBV12-3/TRBV12-4	-	-	TGTGCCAGCACCCCCGGGGGTGAGCAGTTCTTC	CASTPGGEQFF
TRBJ1-5	TRBV13	once	-	TGTGCCAGCAGCTTAGGGGGGGGTGGAGGCAATCAGCCCCAGCATTTT	CASSLGGGGGNQPQHF
TRBJ2-3	TRBV6-2/TRBV6-3	few	-	TGTGCCAGCAGTTACTCGGGGGTGGGCACAGATACGCAGTATTTT	CASSYSGVGTDTQYF
TRBJ2-7	TRBV6-6	-	TRBD1	TGTGCCAGCACCCGGACAGGGACCTCCTACGAGCAGTACTTC	CASTRTGTSYEQYF
TRBJ2-1	TRBV5-4	few	TRBD2	TGTGCCAGCAGCCTTACTAGCGGGGGCCACAATGAGCAGTTCTTC	CASSLTSGGHNEQFF
TRBJ2-1	TRBV5-1	once	-	TGCGCCAGCAGACGGGACGAATACAATGAGCAGTTCTTC	CASRRDEYNEQFF
TRBJ1-1	TRBV18	-	TRBD1	TGTGCCAGCTCACCCCGACAGGGGATGACGTCTGAAGCTTTCTTT	CASSPRQGMTSEAFF
TRBJ1-5	TRBV2	-	-	TGTGCCAGCAGTTCAGGGTTGGGCAATCAGCCCCAGCATTTT	CASSSGLGNQPQHF
TRBJ1-2	TRBV20-1	-	TRBD1	TGCAGTGCTAGTTCTGGGGAGGGGGCTCACTATGGCTACACCTTC	CSASSGEGAHYGYTF
TRBJ2-7	TRBV6-6	-	-	TGTGCCAGCAGTTTCTCCGGGACCCAAGGGTACTTC	CASSFSGTQGYF
TRBJ1-3	TRBV7-8	-	TRBD1	TGTGCCAGCAGCTTGGACAGGGGAAACACCATATATTTT	CASSLDRGNTIYF
TRBJ2-3	TRBV10-3	-	TRBD2	TGTGCCACCAGTCCAGGCGGGGGGGCTATAGATACGCAGTATTTT	CATSPGGGAIDTQYF
TRBJ2-1	TRBV12-3/TRBV12-4	-	-	TGTGCCAGCAGTTGGGGGTTGGAAGGTGAGCAGTTCTTC	CASSWGLEGEQFF
TRBJ1-1	TRBV23-1	few	-	TGCGCCAGCAGTCAACGGGGGGTTAGGAAGGAAGCTTTCTTT	CASSQRGVRKEAFF
TRBJ2-3	TRBV5-1	-	TRBD2	TGCGCCAGCAGAAGACTAGCCGCAGCAGATACGCAGTATTTT	CASRRLAAADTQYF
TRBJ1-2	TRBV7-9	medium-sized	-	TGTGCCAGCAGCCGGACATCGGCGGGGAAAGGCTACACCTTC	CASSRTSAGKGYTF
TRBJ1-1	TRBV11-2	-	-	TGTGCCAGCAGCTTAGAGAGTGGGGGGGTCGCTGAAGCTTTCTTT	CASSLESGGVAEAFF
TRBJ1-2	TRBV5-6	few	-	TGTGCCAGCAGCTTGGGCCGGGGGCATGGCTATGGCTACACCTTC	CASSLGRGHGYGYTF
TRBJ1-4	TRBV6-2/TRBV6-3	-	-	TGTGCCAGCAGTCCCGTCGATGAAAAACTGTTTTTT	CASSPVDEKLFF
TRBJ1-2	TRBV10-3	-	-	TGTGCCATCAGGGGGAATGGGGGCTCAAAGGATGGCTACACCTTC	CAIRGNGGSKDGYTF
TRBJ2-7	TRBV28	-	TRBD2	TGTGCCAGCTGGGCGGGGGGCGAGCAGTACTTC	CASWAGGEQYF
TRBJ1-5	TRBV19	few	-	TGTGCCAGTTCGTGGACTGATAATCAGCCCCAGCATTTT	CASSWTDNQPQHF
TRBJ2-2	TRBV19	-	TRBD2	TGTGCCAGTAGTATAGACCTAGCGGGAATCACCGGGGAGCTGTTTTTT	CASSIDLAGITGELFF
TRBJ1-2	TRBV4-1	-	-	TGCGCCAGCAGCCAACCGACCCGGGCCCCGAGGTCCGGCTACACCTTC	CASSQPTRAPRSGYTF
TRBJ2-5	TRBV28	-	-	TGTGCCAGCCGTTGGGACTTAAAACAAGAGACCCAGTACTTC	CASRWDLKQETQYF
TRBJ1-1	TRBV7-9	-	-	TGTGCCAGCAGCTTAGGGACGGGGAACACTGAAGCTTTCTTT	CASSLGTGNTEAFF
TRBJ1-2	TRBV6-5	few	-	TGTGCCAGCAGTTCCCCCAAGGGCGGTGGCTACACCTTC	CASSSPKGGGYTF
TRBJ2-7	TRBV7-9	-	-	TGTGCCAGCAGCTTAGGCAGGGCTGGCGAGCAGTACTTC	CASSLGRAGEQYF
TRBJ1-5	TRBV19	few	TRBD1	TGTGCCAGTAGTCACAGGGGGCGAAGGAATCAGCCCCAGCATTTT	CASSHRGRRNQPQHF
TRBJ1-1	TRBV7-9	few	-	TGTGCCACTCGGGACCTTTCGAACACTGAAGCTTTCTTT	CATRDLSNTEAFF
TRBJ1-1	TRBV27	-	-	TGTGCCAGCAAGAATAAAGGACAGATGAACACTGAAGCTTTCTTT	CASKNKGQMNTEAFF
TRBJ2-2	TRBV24-1	-	TRBD1	TGTGCCACCAGTGATTTGAACAGGGGGGCTGGGGAGCTGTTTTTT	CATSDLNRGAGELFF
TRBJ2-7	TRBV27	-	-	TGTGCCAGCAGTTTTTTCGGGGGCGAGCAGTACTTC	CASSFFGGEQYF
TRBJ1-1	TRBV7-2	-	-	TGTGCCAGCAGCGGCAGGGCCAATCTTGAAGCTTTCTTT	CASSGRANLEAFF
TRBJ2-4	TRBV11-2	-	-	TGTGCCAGCAGCTTAGCAGGGGTGCGAAACATTCAGTACTTC	CASSLAGVRNIQYF
TRBJ1-1	TRBV14	few	TRBD1	TGTGCCAGCAGCGGGACAGGGGGCTTGGCTGAAGCTTTCTTT	CASSGTGGLAEAFF
TRBJ1-2	TRBV5-6	-	-	TGTGCCAGCAGCTACTCGGATCGGGGTAACTATGGCTACACCTTC	CASSYSDRGNYGYTF
TRBJ2-5	TRBV9	-	TRBD2	TGTGCCAGCAGCTTCAGGGCTAGCGGGGCACAAGAGACCCAGTACTTC	CASSFRASGAQETQYF
TRBJ2-7	TRBV3-1/TRBV3-2	once	TRBD1	TGTGCCAGCAGACCTCACTCGGACAGGCCCTACGAGCAGTACTTC	CASRPHSDRPYEQYF
TRBJ2-4	TRBV9	-	-	TGTGCCAGCAGCGTGGAAGTGCGGGACATTCAGTACTTC	CASSVEVRDIQYF
TRBJ2-3	TRBV7-2	-	TRBD1	TGTGCCAGCAGCTCGGGGCAGGGGGAAAGGGCGCAGTATTTT	CASSSGQGERAQYF
TRBJ1-1	TRBV7-2	-	TRBD1	TGTGCCAGCAGCTCCATCGAGACAGGGGGCACTGAAGCTTTCTTT	CASSSIETGGTEAFF
TRBJ2-1	TRBV11-2	few	TRBD2	TGTGCCAGCAGCTTAGATCCCTCGGGAGGGACATACAATGAGCAGTTCTTC	CASSLDPSGGTYNEQFF
TRBJ2-1	TRBV6-2/TRBV6-3	-	TRBD2	TGTGCCAGCAGTATGGGGAGGGGGCAGTTCTTC	CASSMGRGQFF